A single sample gave rise to the 27 T cell receptor beta chains below, sequenced in a study of T cell responses to AZD1222 COVID-19 vaccine (dated by TCRdb to about 2021). The method behind the library was the immunoSEQ multiplex PCR assay. TCRdb holds this immuneACCESS table with in-frame rearrangements only. Some clones are missing; in checked studies, unresolved V genes explain under half, and the rest has no known cause. For this sample there are about 140,000 clones; 70% to 90% appear just once. The ten largest make up around 8% of the sample. The time point label, as the study defines it: baseline before first vaccination. The sequences come from peripheral blood, collected on day 0 of AZD1222 vaccination. These receptors came from an adult in good health.

The V and J genes are TRBV30 and TRBJ2-7; 9 bases map to TRBD1. V gave up 2 bases and J gave up 3 bases; unmatched junction bases: 2. Germline loops: CDR1 GTSNPN, CDR2 SVGIG (reference sequence). CDR3 length: 13 residues. DNA for the CDR3: TGTGCCTGGAGTCCGGGACAGGGCTACGAGCAGTACTTC. This codes for CAWSPGQGYEQYF. The full variable domain, completed using reference TRBV30 and TRBJ2-7, is SQTIHQWPATLVQPVGSPLSLECTVEGTSNPNLYWYRQAAGRGLQLLFYSVGIGQISSEVPQNLSASRPQDRQFILSSKKLLLSDSGFYLCAWSPGQGYEQYFGPGTRLTVT.

This clone has more than one count but fewer than ten. In nucleotides, the CDR3 is TGCAGCGGACTCGTGGAAAACACCATATATTTT. Protein product: CSGLVENTIYF. The chain joins TRBV29-1 to TRBJ1-3; no clear D. V was shortened by 7 bases and J by 6 bases, with 10 bases between the two germline ends. Germline CDR1 and CDR2: SQVTM and ANQGSEA. The CDR3 extends over 11 amino acids.

The V and J genes are TRBV7-8 and TRBJ1-5, with 9 bases aligning to TRBD1. The CDR3 contains 16 residues. The V gene end was trimmed by 4 bases and the J gene end by 7 bases; junction bases not matched to a gene: 11. Germline values: CDR1 SGHVS, CDR2 FQNEAQ. In DNA, the CDR3 is TGTGCCAGCAGCTCCGCAAACAGGGGGCTAGGGCAGCCCCAGCATTTT. This gives the protein CASSSANRGLGQPQHF.

This chain links TRBV5-4 with TRBJ1-3; D unclear. The CDR3 is made up of 13 amino acids. The germline CDR1 and CDR2 sequences are SGHNT and YYREEE (reference sequence). V dropped 0 bases and J dropped 0 bases, with 1 base sitting between them. The CDR3 sequence is CASSLASGNTIYF. The CDR3 DNA is TGTGCCAGCAGCTTGGCCTCTGGAAACACCATATATTTT.

The genes are TRBV16 and TRBJ1-6, with unresolved D. The germline V gene has CDR1 KGHSY and CDR2 FQNENV. This CDR3 contains 15 residues. V was shortened by 4 bases and J by 7 bases, with 14 bases between the two germline ends. Here the CDR3 reads CASSLVGGENSPLHF. DNA for the CDR3: TGTGCCAGCAGCCTCGTAGGCGGGGAGAATTCACCCCTCCACTTT. The whole variable domain, remainder taken from reference TRBV16 and TRBJ1-6, is GEEVAQTPKHLVRGEGQKAKLYCAPIKGHSYVFWYQQVLKNEFKFLISFQNENVFDETGMPKERFSAKCLPNSPCSLEIQATKLEDSAVYFCASSLVGGENSPLHFGNGTRLTVT.

The rearrangement joins TRBV19 to TRBJ1-5; D ambiguous. Germline V gives CDR1 LNHDA, CDR2 SQIVND (reference sequence). V was pared by 4 bases and J by 3 bases, with 10 bases between. This CDR3 contains 14 residues. The CDR3 spells CASSTQLFNQPQHF. As DNA, the CDR3 is TGTGCCAGTAGTACACAGCTCTTCAATCAGCCCCAGCATTTT.

The chain couples TRBV28 to TRBJ1-5; 7 nucleotides match TRBD1. V lost 3 bases and J lost 6; bases outside the gene matches: 8. Germline values: CDR1 MDHEN, CDR2 SYDVKM. This CDR3 contains 15 residues. The CDR3 sequence is CASSFGRGHGQPQHF. In nucleotides, the CDR3 is TGTGCCAGCAGTTTCGGTAGGGGGCATGGTCAGCCCCAGCATTTT.

This clone turned up a few times. This sequence joins TRBV2 and TRBJ2-2; 7 bases line up with TRBD2. The germline V gene encodes CDR1 SNHLY and CDR2 FYNNEI. The J segment lost 6 bases and the V segment lost 6 bases, leaving 4 bases of the junction unmatched. This CDR3 region has 13 residues. CDR3: CASSGLGAGELFF. In DNA form, the CDR3 reads TGTGCCAGCAGCGGACTAGGGGCCGGGGAGCTGTTTTTT.

Written as DNA, the CDR3 is TGTGCCAGCAGCTTGCTGGGGCAGGGAAACATTCAGTACTTC. Translating gives CASSLLGQGNIQYF. The chain has TRBV5-4 and TRBJ2-4; tentative D call: TRBD1 (5 bases). Germline values: CDR1 SGHNT, CDR2 YYREEE (reference sequence). V lost 1 base and J 6 bases, leaving 11 bases between the germline ends. The CDR3 consists of 14 residues.

This chain connects TRBV30 to TRBJ1-6; tentatively, D is TRBD1 (6 bases). Germline V gene data show CDR1 as GTSNPN and CDR2 as SVGIG (reference sequence). CDR3 length: 20 amino acids. The V gene lost 5 bases and the J gene lost 2 bases, with 28 bases spanning the gap. The CDR3 nucleotides read TGTGCCTGGGCACCACAGGGAACCAGGCGTAGGGCACCCTATAATTCACCCCTCCACTTT. Translating gives CAWAPQGTRRRAPYNSPLHF.

The chain links TRBV6-5 to TRBJ1-5; D call uncertain. V was cut by 4 bases and J by 0 bases, with 13 bases left in between. This CDR3 contains 16 residues. Germline lookup yields CDR1 MNHEY and CDR2 SVGAGI. The CDR3 DNA reads as TGTGCCAGCAGTTCGAGCGGTCCGAATAGCAATCAGCCCCAGCATTTT. Translating gives CASSSSGPNSNQPQHF.

V is TRBV14 and J is TRBJ1-3; TRBD1 matches at 7 bases. Germline loops: CDR1 SGHDN, CDR2 FVKESK. This CDR3 has 15 residues. The J segment lost 2 bases and the V segment lost 2 bases, leaving 3 bases of the junction unmatched. The CDR3 bases are TGTGCCAGCAGCCAACCCGGGACAGCTGGAAACACCATATATTTT. Its translation: CASSQPGTAGNTIYF.

This rearrangement joins TRBV7-2 to TRBJ2-5; tentatively, D is TRBD2 (6 bases). Germline loops: CDR1 SGHTA, CDR2 FQGNSA. V gave up 2 bases and J gave up 5 bases, with 12 bases separating them. This CDR3 spans 14 amino acids. CDR3 region: CASSLMVGRETQYF. The CDR3 DNA reads as TGTGCCAGCAGCTTAATGGTAGGGAGGGAGACCCAGTACTTC.

The CDR3 nucleotides read TGTGCCAGCAGGAGCGGGACACTGAACTATGGCTACACCTTC. Encoded protein: CASRSGTLNYGYTF. The chain employs TRBV27 and TRBJ1-2; a weak D match, TRBD1 (6 bases). This CDR3 contains 14 residues. CDR1 is MNHEY, CDR2 SMNVEV, per germline (reference sequence). Trimming pared 6 bases from V and 2 bases from J, leaving 13 bases between.

This clone has a single count. The chain couples TRBV11-3 to TRBJ2-7; D remains unclear. Trimming shortened V by 1 base and J by 2 bases, and 9 bases separated the two germline ends. Germline V CDR1 and CDR2: SGHNT, YENEEA. This CDR3 contains 14 residues. The CDR3 region has the DNA TGTGCCAGCAGCTTAGGAAGTTACACCTACGAGCAGTACTTC. Translation: CASSLGSYTYEQYF.

The chain uses TRBV7-9 and TRBJ1-5, with unresolved D. With 4 bases removed from V and 4 bases from J, the gap between germline ends came to 11 bases. In germline, CDR1 is SEHNR, CDR2 FQNEAQ (reference sequence). The CDR3 has 14 residues. The CDR3 is CASSSMSGNQPQHF. The CDR3 DNA reads as TGTGCCAGCAGCTCCATGTCGGGAAATCAGCCCCAGCATTTT.

The chain carries TRBV5-1 and TRBJ2-1; 12 nucleotides align to TRBD2. Germline CDR1 and CDR2: SGHRS and YFSETQ. Losses at the gene ends were 3 bases for V and 8 bases for J; bases not matched to a gene: 6. The CDR3 is made up of 15 amino acids. This CDR3 reads CASSSGLAGPHEQFF. In DNA, the CDR3 is TGCGCCAGCAGCTCTGGACTAGCGGGGCCCCATGAGCAGTTCTTC.

The chain employs TRBV5-8 and TRBJ1-4; maybe TRBD1 (6 bases). CDR1 and CDR2 from the germline V gene are SGHTS and YDEGEE. The V and J ends lost 1 base and 8 bases respectively, with 12 bases between them. The CDR3 sequence is 14 residues long. CDR3 nucleotide sequence: TGTGCCAGCAGCTTGAACAGGGCTGGGGAAAAACTGTTTTTT. This encodes CASSLNRAGEKLFF. The whole variable domain, filled in from reference TRBV5-8 and TRBJ1-4, reads EAGVTQSPTHLIKTRGQQATLRCSPISGHTSVYWYQQALGLGLQFLLWYDEGEERNRGNFPPRFSGRQFPNYSSELNVNALELEDSALYLCASSLNRAGEKLFFGSGTQLSVL.

The chain's CDR3 is CASSFSHMNTEAFF. The DNA of the CDR3 is TGTGCCAGCAGCTTCTCACACATGAACACTGAAGCTTTCTTT. The chain is built from TRBV7-2 and TRBJ1-1; no clear D. CDR1 is SGHTA and CDR2 is FQGNSA in the germline V gene. The CDR3 is 14 residues long. Deletions cut 3 bases from V and 0 bases from J, with 8 bases between.

V gene TRBV7-2 combines with J gene TRBJ2-3; TRBD2 matches at 8 bases. CDR1 and CDR2 (germline): SGHTA, FQGNSA. The CDR3 consists of 15 residues. The V gene end was trimmed by 2 bases and the J gene end by 4 bases; junction bases not matched to a gene: 5. CDR3 loop: CASSLYGGAADTQYF. In DNA, the CDR3 is TGTGCCAGCAGCTTATACGGGGGGGCGGCAGATACGCAGTATTTT.

This clone is a singleton in its sample. The chain is built from TRBV5-6 and TRBJ1-5; D is perhaps TRBD1 (6 bases). V shed 1 base and J shed 0 bases, with 11 bases lying between them. Per germline, CDR1 SGHDT and CDR2 YYEEEE. The CDR3 extends over 16 amino acids. For the CDR3, the DNA is TGTGCCAGCAGCTTGACGGGGGCTTATAGCAATCAGCCCCAGCATTTT. Translating it yields CASSLTGAYSNQPQHF.

The chain couples TRBV11-3 to TRBJ1-1; unclear D gene. The CDR3 is 14 residues long. Trimming took 5 bases from V and 0 from J, leaving 10 bases between them. Germline values: CDR1 SGHNT, CDR2 YENEEA. CDR3 loop: CASSPDGLNTEAFF. CDR3 sequence (DNA): TGTGCCAGCAGCCCCGACGGGTTGAACACTGAAGCTTTCTTT.

This chain connects TRBV4-2 to TRBJ2-6, with D possibly matching TRBD2 (5 bases). Germline loops: CDR1 LGHNA, CDR2 YNFKEQ. The V end was cut by 2 bases, the J end by 2 bases, with 10 bases between. The CDR3 contains 16 residues. CDR3 sequence: CASSQQDGTGANVLTF. In DNA, the CDR3 is TGTGCCAGCAGCCAACAAGACGGGACTGGGGCCAACGTCCTGACTTTC.

V is TRBV6-1 and J is TRBJ2-1; D is unclear. The V end was cut by 0 bases, the J end by 2 bases, with 8 bases between. This CDR3 comprises 15 residues. Germline V gene data show CDR1 as MNHNS and CDR2 as SASEGT. CDR3 nucleotides: TGTGCCAGCAGTGAAGCACGGGTTCCCTACAATGAGCAGTTCTTC. Residues: CASSEARVPYNEQFF.

The chain uses TRBV13 and TRBJ1-1; D is unresolved. CDR3 length equals 14 residues. Germline CDR1 PRHDT, CDR2 FYEKMQ (reference sequence). Trimming took off 5 bases at V and 2 bases at J, with 12 bases between the two ends. CDR3 sequence (DNA): TGTGCCAGCAGCCCCAATGGCTTAAACACTGAAGCTTTCTTT. It yields the protein CASSPNGLNTEAFF.

The chain is built from TRBV30 and TRBJ2-1, with TRBD1 identical over 9 bases. V lost 0 bases, J lost 1 base, and 7 bases stayed unmatched. Per the germline V gene, CDR1 is GTSNPN and CDR2 is SVGIG (reference sequence). The CDR3 covers 17 residues. CDR3 residues: CAWSVGTGYDSYNEQFF. CDR3 sequence (DNA): TGTGCCTGGAGTGTTGGGACAGGGTATGATTCCTACAATGAGCAGTTCTTC.

This sequence joins TRBV7-7 and TRBJ1-1; D ambiguous. CDR1 and CDR2 (germline): SSHAT, FNYEAQ (reference sequence). There are 13 residues in the CDR3. The CDR3 here is CASSWQMNTEAFF. The CDR3 coding sequence is TGTGCTAGCTCTTGGCAAATGAACACTGAAGCTTTCTTT.